The T cell receptor beta chain described here comes from a study of blood T cells in healthy people across ages (dated by TCRdb to about 2015). Turning to the overall study: In model experiments, template switching captured roughly one uniquely barcoded TCR beta cDNA molecule for every two T cells. Using the same blood draw, the study looked at two additional independent replicas of 1 million unique cDNA reads for two donors, one aged 18 to 29 and the other aged 80 or older. To avoid experimental bias, donors of different ages were randomly spread across the sequencing lanes. The donors were split into four age groups: young (average around 15 years), middle-aged (around 40), aged (more than 55) and long-lived (more than 80). Age-related changes in TCR beta repertoire diversity were measured in the study by deep sequencing normalized with unique cDNA molecular identifiers.

There are a few counts of this clonotype. The clone's antigen remains unknown. Per-nucleotide qualities are absent, and no much larger clonotype sits a single base away. The donors were a few dozen Caucasian individuals from Russia, aged roughly 6 to 95 years, who were systemically healthy. Each donor gave around 9.5 milliliters of peripheral blood, collected into EDTA-treated Vacutainer tubes. Ficoll-Paque density-gradient centrifugation was used to isolate PBMCs, with at least 6.5 million obtained per sample. Total RNA, at least 6 micrograms per sample, was extracted from PBMCs with Trizol reagent. The percentages of naive CD45RAhigh/CD27high T cells were determined by flow cytometry on a PBMC aliquot from every donor. Receptor amplification or capture employed 5' RACE. The run used an Illumina HiSeq 2500. A second roughly 7 to 12 cycle PCR used a sample-barcoded 5' primer and a J-beta primer mix. A unique molecular identifier was introduced onto each TCR beta cDNA molecule by a template-switch 5' adaptor carrying 12 random nucleotides. Each sample yielded at least 3 million CDR3-containing paired-end reads. First-strand cDNA was synthesized from all RNA with the Mint cDNA synthesis kit, primed by a TRBC-specific oligonucleotide. All cDNA was treated with uracil-DNA glycosylase and then went through a first 18-cycle PCR with the universal primers M1SS and BC2_uni_R. The source study handled its data this way. Each sample was normalized by randomly selecting 1 million high-quality reads, each carrying a distinct molecular identifier. Reads with shared molecular identifiers were discarded instead of being binned into consensus sequences. MiTCR, set to a Q25 quality threshold and the strictest error-elimination algorithm, was used for CDR3 identification, clonotype clustering and error correction. A nonparametric unseen species model using Euler transformation provided a lower-bound estimate of total TCR beta diversity. Through fastp at Q25 and MiXCR, TCRdb rebuilt clones from the public reads, retaining in-frame beta chains. Rows are combined by CDR3 protein, so each entry shows the most common genes and DNA. TCRdb's processing, not the authors', yielded these V and J calls. The sample profile shows about 830,000 distinct CDR3 sequences; roughly 50% of them were found once. Roughly 20% of the sample is in the top ten clones.

The study at large found these results: Donor CMV infection status was unknown, potentially confounding age-related changes in expanded clonotypes. Estimates of total diversity based on one million sequenced T cells were regarded as lower bounds and as underestimates. A strong correlation was found between observed TCR beta diversity and the percentage of naive T cells measured by flow cytometry. Compared with the aged group, the long-lived group had more naive CD4+ T cells, fewer expanded clones and increased TCR diversity, suggesting age selection. Because profiling used bulk unsorted PBMCs, naive and antigen-experienced compartments could not be compared conclusively. As age increased, observed TCR beta diversity per million T cells dropped in a roughly linear way, and a significant reduction was already evident by age 40.

CDR3 length: 14 amino acids, cysteine to phenylalanine. Solely the CDR3 DNA is kept, with 42 bases framed from the first base. The germline V gene (reference sequence) yields DFQATT for CDR1 and SNEGSKA for CDR2. The chain joins TRBV20-1 to TRBJ2-4; the D gene cannot be resolved reliably. The tail of the sequence fits TRBJ2-7 better, so the J call may be wrong. The receptor's source is a man aged 30-40 years in good health. The sequencing sample was made of blood. The bases read TGCAGTGCTAGATCGACACTTAGCATCTACGAGCAGTACTTC. This translates into CSARSTLSIYEQYF.